The T cell receptor beta chain under discussion was sequenced for a study of glioma-infiltrating T cells. TCR alpha and beta CDR3 regions were amplified from RNA using iRepertoire nested multiplex PCR. From the multiplex PCR reads, TCRdb called clonotypes with MiXCR, one entry per CDR3 protein. The table lists roughly 100,000 distinct CDR3 sequences, around 31% of them singletons. V lost 3 bases to trimming and J lost 9 bases, with 12 bases between them. This CDR3 has 13 amino acids. Germline V gene lookup returns CDR1 KGHSH and CDR2 LQKENI. Comments on this clonotype: Antigen specificity is unknown.

The study's findings and limits: Above-expected tissue-blood divergence occurred in all gliomas, most in low-grade ones. Tissue and blood shared very few CDR3 sequences.

The source material was glioma tissue, nonneoplastic brain tissue, or PBMCs (not recorded which). The receptor's source is a human donor with low-grade glioma or glioblastoma, undergoing nonglioma brain surgery, or in good health (not recorded which). The chain couples TRBV18 to TRBJ2-1; weak D call: TRBD1 (6 bases). The CDR3 bases are TGTGCCAGCTCACCGGACAGCACGGGTGAGCAGTTCTTC. It translates to CASSPDSTGEQFF. The whole variable domain, filled in from reference TRBV18 and TRBJ2-1, reads NAGVMQNPRHLVRRRGQEARLRCSPMKGHSHVYWYRQLPEEGLKFMVYLQKENIIDESGMPKERFSAEFPKEGPSILRIQQVVRGDSAAYFCASSPDSTGEQFFGPGTRLTVL.